This paragraph reports one TCR beta chain. A few counts support this clone. Its recognized antigen is unknown. No base-level quality is on record; no much larger clone is a single base apart. This sample stems from a study of T cell clonotyping in hematopoietic cell transplantation (dated by TCRdb to the early 2020s). With respect to the entire study: Pretransplant samples from recipients were collected after cytoreduction. The study collected 120 to 150 blood samples from approximately 35 consecutive transplant recipients and their related donors. Patients were recruited between 2015 and January 2017 and followed until September 2020 or death.

Beyond this particular receptor, the publication reports: Just a small fraction of recipient repertoires overlapped with donor repertoires, and more than 95% appeared de novo at the given depth. The sample size was limited, and because cells were not sorted, the contributions of CD4 and CD8 repertoires could not be separated. Donor and pretransplant recipient Inverse Simpson Index values predicted broader posttransplant TCR repertoire diversity. After transplant, TCR diversity in recipients dropped, and pathologically expanded clonotypes increased progressively from day 30 to day 180.

The intended sense of this specimen's time point label: recipient sample about 28 days before transplant, after cytoreduction. Blood from recipients was drawn roughly 28 days before transplant, then again at days 30, 100 and 180 after transplant. Nuclei Lysis Solution was used to extract genomic DNA from fresh or cryopreserved unfractionated peripheral blood mononuclear cells. The immunoSEQ assay, a bias-controlled multiplex PCR using V- and J-specific primers, was used to amplify TCR beta CDR3 regions from genomic DNA. A proprietary barcode and Illumina adapter sequences were added to the CDR3 amplicons in a second PCR step. CDR3 libraries were sequenced on an Illumina MiSeq instrument. Per the authors' processing: immunoSEQ Analyzer 3.0 was used for export and quality control, with R Bioconductor and Immunarch used for downstream analyses. Repertoire metrics were calculated using only productive rearrangements within the normalized downsampled data set. In the normalized cohort, clonotypes with more than 5 templates were defined as pathologically expanded. Repertoire diversity was measured with the Inverse Simpson Index. To capture all clonotypes, the CMV-specificity analyses were run on the non-normalized data set. This is the immuneACCESS table as TCRdb keeps it, with only in-frame sequences that have V and J called. A part of the clones is gone; compared with another copy, unresolved V genes explain less than half, and the rest is unexplained. For V, J and clone size, that table is used; D and trimming come from the DNA. The sample records tens of thousands of clones, about 95% of which are singletons. Under 2% of the sample is in the top ten clones.

CDR1 and CDR2, per the germline V gene, are SGHDT and YYEEEE. V lost 0 bases and J lost 9 bases; the stretch between them is 7 bases long. Including the terminal cysteine and phenylalanine, the CDR3 comprises 13 residues. The only DNA kept is the CDR3, 39 bases in frame from the first base. This specimen was peripheral blood mononuclear cells, taken before stem cell transplant. Recombination connected TRBV5-6 to TRBJ1-6; no D segment can be confidently identified. The TCR comes from a woman in her forties or fifties with acute myeloid leukemia. Some clones in this sample may be carry-over from other donors' samples. CDR3 sequence: CASSLDSSSPLHF. The DNA sequence is TGTGCCAGCAGCTTGGACAGTTCTTCACCCCTCCACTTT. When the CDR3 is completed using the reference TRBV5-6 and TRBJ1-6 genes on either side, the full variable domain is DAGVTQSPTHLIKTRGQQVTLRCSPKSGHDTVSWYQQALGQGPQFIFQYYEEEERQRGNFPDRFSGHQFPNYSSELNVNALLLGDSALYLCASSLDSSSPLHFGNGTRLTVT.